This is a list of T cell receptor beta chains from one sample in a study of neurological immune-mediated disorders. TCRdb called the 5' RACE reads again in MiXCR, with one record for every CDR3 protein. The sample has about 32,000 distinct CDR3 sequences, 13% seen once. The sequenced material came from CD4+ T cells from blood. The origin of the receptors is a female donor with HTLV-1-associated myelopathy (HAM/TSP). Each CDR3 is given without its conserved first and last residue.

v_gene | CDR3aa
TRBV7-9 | ASSLAGAGGLH
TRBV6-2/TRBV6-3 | ASSLTGGVDEQF
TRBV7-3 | ASSLGPNNEQF
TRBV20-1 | SARDSGQGTVSSPLH
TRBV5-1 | ASSLGIGNIQY
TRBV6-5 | ASSHDRESWY
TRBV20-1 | SARDSSTEYAYT
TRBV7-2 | ASSLERQLNQPQH
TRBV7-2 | ASSLVSGFKNIQY
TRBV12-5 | ASGSQWPWGEQY
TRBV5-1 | ASSLLEGTSGREQY
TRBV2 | ASSERDEQY
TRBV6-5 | ASSYDRYEQY
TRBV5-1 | ASRPKAGAHGYT
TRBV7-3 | ASSFTQNTEAF
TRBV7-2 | ASSLYRANQETQY
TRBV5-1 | ASSQAPGQGSTDTQY
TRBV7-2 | ASSPASEETQY
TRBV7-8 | ASSLLSLIGGTIGELF
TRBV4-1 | ASSQGSVRGLNQPQH
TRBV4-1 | ASSPPWLAGGRKVGELF
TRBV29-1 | SVGRGETRNEQF
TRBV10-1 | ASSESPLGAWETQY
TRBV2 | ASRLRSGGTEAF
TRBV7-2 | ASSLVLAGGPGVANVLT